The rows below give T cell receptor beta chains drawn from one sample of a study of blood T cell repertoires in COVID-19. The protocol was immunoSEQ multiplex PCR, while the TCRdb copy is restricted to in-frame clones and leaves out a portion. The repertoire consists of about 110,000 clones, with 88% occurring once and the leading ten covering around 3.2%. Material: peripheral blood. The source of these receptors is a woman aged 45-60 years with acute or convalescent COVID-19. The CDR3 runs from the conserved cysteine through the conserved F or W. D genes are given only for firm matches. The size field is filled for only some rows; it gives once, few, many or a size class.

V gene	J gene	CDR3 length	clone size	D gene	CDR3 DNA	CDR3 protein
TRBV27	TRBJ1-2	17	-	TRBD1	TGTGCCAGCAGTTTAACTCCGGGGACAGGGGGAGGGTATGGCTACACCTTC	CASSLTPGTGGGYGYTF
TRBV11-3	TRBJ2-7	15	-	TRBD1	TGTGCCAGCAGCCCCGGGACAGCAACCTTACACGAGCAGTACTTC	CASSPGTATLHEQYF
TRBV19	TRBJ2-1	11	-	-	TGTGCCAGTACGGGTGAAAGGGGGCAGTTCTTC	CASTGERGQFF
TRBV3-1/TRBV3-2	TRBJ2-3	15	-	-	TGTGCCAGCAGCCTCTCCTCGGGAGTACCCGATACGCAGTATTTT	CASSLSSGVPDTQYF
TRBV6-1	TRBJ1-1	14	-	-	TGTGCCAGCAGTTCTAATAACAGGGACGATGAAGCTTTCTTT	CASSSNNRDDEAFF
TRBV28	TRBJ1-1	14	-	TRBD1	TGTGCCAGCAATCCGGGACAGAACTTATTTGAAGCTTTCTTT	CASNPGQNLFEAFF
TRBV7-2	TRBJ2-7	11	-	-	TGTGCCAGCAGCTTAAATGCGGGACAGTACTTC	CASSLNAGQYF
TRBV3-1/TRBV3-2	TRBJ2-7	15	-	TRBD2	TGTGCCAGCAGCCCGGGACTAGCGGGGACCTACGAGCAGTACTTC	CASSPGLAGTYEQYF
TRBV7-9	TRBJ1-1	15	-	-	TGTGCCAGCAGCCCAAGCAAACACGGGGACACTGAAGCTTTCTTT	CASSPSKHGDTEAFF
TRBV12-3/TRBV12-4	TRBJ2-5	13	-	TRBD2	TGTGCCAGCAGTTTCGCGGGAGCGGAGACCCAGTACTTC	CASSFAGAETQYF
TRBV25-1	TRBJ1-2	14	few	TRBD1	TGTGCCAGCAGTGGGGGGGACAGGGCCTATGGCTACACCTTC	CASSGGDRAYGYTF
TRBV18	TRBJ2-5	14	-	-	TGTGCCAGCTCACCCCTGGGGAGCTTGGAGACCCAGTACTTC	CASSPLGSLETQYF
TRBV2	TRBJ1-1	11	-	-	TGTGCCAGCAGCCTACACACTGAAGCTTTCTTT	CASSLHTEAFF
TRBV24-1	TRBJ2-5	16	once	TRBD2	TGTGCCACCAGTGATTTCATAGCGGGGGGGGTGGAGACCCAGTACTTC	CATSDFIAGGVETQYF
TRBV19	TRBJ2-6	16	-	TRBD1	TGTGCCAGTAGTGGGACAGGGCGGTCTGGGGCCAACGTCCTGACTTTC	CASSGTGRSGANVLTF
TRBV6-5	TRBJ2-2	14	-	-	TGTGCCAGTTGGCGGGGCGCGGACACCGGGGAGCTGTTTTTT	CASWRGADTGELFF
TRBV20-1	TRBJ2-7	15	-	TRBD2	TGCAGTGCTAGTGGGACTAGCGGCCTCTCCTACGAGCAGTACTTC	CSASGTSGLSYEQYF
TRBV11-1	TRBJ2-5	16	-	TRBD2	TGTGCCAGCAGCCCAACTAGCGGGAGGTACCAAGAGACCCAGTACTTC	CASSPTSGRYQETQYF
TRBV7-9	TRBJ2-7	14	-	-	TGTGCCAGCAGCTTAGACCTCGCAGGAACGGAGCAGTACTTC	CASSLDLAGTEQYF
TRBV5-6	TRBJ2-5	17	-	TRBD2	TGTGCCAGCAGCCCGAGACTAGCGGGAGGGTACCAAGAGACCCAGTACTTC	CASSPRLAGGYQETQYF
TRBV7-7	TRBJ2-7	14	-	-	TGTGCCAGCAGAATGACAGGCGTCTCCTACGAGCAGTACTTC	CASRMTGVSYEQYF
TRBV7-6	TRBJ1-6	16	-	-	TGTGCCAGCAGCTTATTGGGCAGGGTGGGCGATTCACCCCTCCACTTT	CASSLLGRVGDSPLHF
TRBV6-5	TRBJ2-7	13	-	-	TGTGCCAGCAGTTATTTACAGGAATACGAGCAGTACTTC	CASSYLQEYEQYF
TRBV6-4	TRBJ2-2	15	few	-	TGTGCCAGCAGTGCAGGGCCCGGGGGCACCGGGGAGCTGTTTTTT	CASSAGPGGTGELFF
TRBV6-5	TRBJ2-2	11	-	-	TGTGCCAGTAAGAACACCGGGGAGCTGTTTTTT	CASKNTGELFF
TRBV28	TRBJ2-7	15	-	TRBD2	TGTGCCAGCAGTCCTACTAGCGGGAGAACCGACGAGCAGTACTTC	CASSPTSGRTDEQYF
TRBV21-1	TRBJ1-2	15	-	-	TGTGCCAGCAGCGCGTGGGACAGGGCCCACTATGGCTACACCTTC	CASSAWDRAHYGYTF
TRBV27	TRBJ2-7	13	once	-	TGTGCCAGCAGGGGCTCAACCAGCTACGAGCAGTACTTC	CASRGSTSYEQYF
TRBV18	TRBJ2-7	15	-	TRBD1	TGTGCCAGCTCACCCAGGACAGGGGGAACTTACGAGCAGTACTTC	CASSPRTGGTYEQYF
TRBV6-5	TRBJ1-2	11	-	-	TGTGCCAGCACGGGGGTTGGCGGCTACACCTTC	CASTGVGGYTF
TRBV27	TRBJ1-4	14	-	TRBD1	TGTGCCAGCAGCAACAGGGGTCGGAGGGAAAAACTGTTTTTT	CASSNRGRREKLFF
TRBV5-6	TRBJ2-5	16	-	TRBD1	TGTGCCAGCAGCCCCTCGTTAGGGGGCGGGTTTTCCACCCAGTACTTC	CASSPSLGGGFSTQYF
TRBV24-1	TRBJ2-7	15	once	TRBD1	TGTGCCACCAGTGACTCCGGGACAGCTACCTACGAGCAGTACTTC	CATSDSGTATYEQYF
TRBV20-1	TRBJ2-1	13	-	-	TGCAGTGCTAGTGGTCTAGCATATAATGAGCAGTTCTTC	CSASGLAYNEQFF
TRBV6-1	TRBJ2-7	14	-	-	TGTGCCAGCAGTGAATCGAATGGGCAGGGAGAGCAGTACTTC	CASSESNGQGEQYF
TRBV4-1	TRBJ2-7	16	few	-	TGCGCCAGCAGCCAAGATGGAGCCACCGGAGCCTACGAGCAGTACTTC	CASSQDGATGAYEQYF
TRBV19	TRBJ1-3	14	-	-	TGTGCCAGTAGAGACGCAGGCTCTGGAAACACCATATATTTT	CASRDAGSGNTIYF
TRBV5-1	TRBJ1-1	19	-	TRBD1	TGCGCCAGCAGCCTCCGGGGACAGGGGGCCCGAAGAGAGAACACTGAAGCTTTCTTT	CASSLRGQGARRENTEAFF
TRBV7-9	TRBJ2-5	14	-	-	TGTGCCAGCAGCTTAGCCGGAGCATCAGAGACCCAGTACTTC	CASSLAGASETQYF
TRBV3-1/TRBV3-2	TRBJ2-1	16	-	TRBD2	TGTGCCAGCAGCCAACGGGGCGGGAGTGGGTACAATGAGCAGTTCTTC	CASSQRGGSGYNEQFF